This TCR beta chain was captured in a study of OX40 agonist ivuxolimab in advanced cancers. About the research overall: Participants averaged about 60 years of age (range about 23 to 80) and were around 85% male. Three patients, one with hepatocellular carcinoma and two with cutaneous melanoma, responded partially. General study results and limits: There was clonal expansion of CD4+ and CD8+ blood T cells by week 6 at 0.1 to 3.0 mg/kg.

The length of the CDR3 is 15 residues. With 6 bases removed from V and 1 base from J, the gap between germline ends came to 10 bases. In germline, CDR1 is MRHNA, CDR2 SNTAGT. Repertoires were generated with immunoSEQ multiplex PCR, while TCRdb's copy carries only in-frame clones and drops some. The table records about 38,000 clones, nearly 90% of them present only once. Comment on this clone: Its matching antigen is unknown.

The origin of this receptor is an adult with an advanced solid tumor such as melanoma, head and neck, liver or kidney cancer. The chain joins TRBV6-4 to TRBJ2-6; D is tentatively TRBD1 or TRBD2 (5 bases each). Sequenced material: CD4+ or CD8+ T cells sorted from blood, taken in a trial of the OX40 agonist ivuxolimab. The CDR3 sequence: CASSSEGSGANVLTF. For the CDR3, the DNA is TGTGCCAGCAGCTCCGAGGGGTCTGGGGCCAACGTCCTGACTTTC.